These 8 T cell receptor beta chains share one sample of origin, sequenced in a study of blood T cell repertoires in COVID-19. The assay was immunoSEQ multiplex PCR, and TCRdb's table has in-frame clones only and misses some. The sample has about 150,000 clones; approximately 91% are singletons. Sequencing used peripheral blood. Every receptor here comes from a man in his fifties or sixties with acute or convalescent COVID-19.

In this sample, this clone turned up once. This rearrangement joins TRBV27 to TRBJ2-1; TRBD1 matches at 10 bases. The junction had 12 bases not matched to a gene; V was cut back by 7 bases and J by 9 bases. The CDR3 totals 15 residues. Germline lookup yields CDR1 MNHEY and CDR2 SMNVEV (reference sequence). The CDR3 loop is CASIPPGQGISEQFF. The CDR3 DNA is TGTGCCAGCATCCCACCGGGACAGGGGATCAGTGAGCAGTTCTTC.

The chain couples TRBV5-6 to TRBJ2-2, with 10 bases that match TRBD2. CDR1 is SGHDT and CDR2 is YYEEEE in the germline V gene. The length of the CDR3 is 18 residues. The V gene end was trimmed by 0 bases and the J gene end by 7 bases; junction bases not matched to a gene: 12. The CDR3 sequence: CASSLVTSGRAGGGELFF. In nucleotides, the CDR3 is TGTGCCAGCAGCTTGGTAACGAGCGGGAGGGCCGGAGGCGGGGAGCTGTTTTTT.

The CDR3 sequence is CASSAGHGYNEQFF. CDR3 sequence (DNA): TGTGCCAGTAGTGCGGGCCACGGCTACAATGAGCAGTTCTTC. The chain uses TRBV19 and TRBJ2-1; tentatively, D is TRBD2 (5 bases). Trimming took off 5 bases at V and 3 bases at J, with 11 bases between the two ends. The V gene's germline CDR1 is LNHDA and CDR2 SQIVND (reference sequence). The CDR3 sequence is 14 residues long.

This chain connects TRBV29-1 to TRBJ1-1, with 8 bases fitting TRBD1. This CDR3 has 14 residues. V lost 6 bases to trimming and J lost 5 bases; unmatched junction nucleotides: 11. Germline CDR1 and CDR2: SQVTM and ANQGSEA. This chain's CDR3 is CSVHRTGRKTEAFF. The CDR3 DNA reads TGCAGCGTACATCGGACAGGGAGGAAAACTGAAGCTTTCTTT.

This chain joins TRBV20-1 and TRBJ2-1; D remains unclear. In germline, CDR1 is DFQATT, CDR2 SNEGSKA (reference sequence). The CDR3 has 11 amino acids. With 4 bases removed from V and 3 bases from J, the gap between germline ends came to 4 bases. CDR3 nucleotides: TGCAGTGCTACCAGCTACAATGAGCAGTTCTTC. This sequence encodes CSATSYNEQFF.

This clone was seen more than once but under ten times. The chain recombines TRBV7-9 with TRBJ1-5, with 7 bases fitting TRBD1. This CDR3 has 14 residues. Losses at the gene ends were 5 bases for V and 10 bases for J; bases not matched to a gene: 11. Germline V gene sequence: CDR1 SEHNR, CDR2 FQNEAQ (reference sequence). The CDR3 DNA sequence: TGTGCCAGCAGCCGTGACAGGGAACTTGGCCCCCAGCATTTT. It is translated as CASSRDRELGPQHF.

This sequence joins TRBV5-1 and TRBJ1-4; the D gene is possibly TRBD1 (5 bases). Trimming took off 7 bases at V and 0 bases at J, with 10 bases between the two ends. The CDR3 runs to 14 residues. From germline, CDR1 is SGHRS and CDR2 YFSETQ. The CDR3 is CASSDSATNEKLFF. CDR3 DNA sequence: TGCGCCAGCTCTGACAGTGCAACTAATGAAAAACTGTTTTTT.

The V and J genes are TRBV24-1 and TRBJ2-1, with 12 positions matching TRBD2. CDR1 and CDR2 (germline): KGHDR, SFDVKD. CDR3 size: 16 residues. The V gene end was trimmed by 4 bases and the J gene end by 5 bases; junction bases not matched to a gene: 5. CDR3 sequence: CATSDLRLAGDNEQFF. The DNA for the CDR3 is TGTGCCACCAGTGACCTCCGACTAGCGGGAGACAATGAGCAGTTCTTC.